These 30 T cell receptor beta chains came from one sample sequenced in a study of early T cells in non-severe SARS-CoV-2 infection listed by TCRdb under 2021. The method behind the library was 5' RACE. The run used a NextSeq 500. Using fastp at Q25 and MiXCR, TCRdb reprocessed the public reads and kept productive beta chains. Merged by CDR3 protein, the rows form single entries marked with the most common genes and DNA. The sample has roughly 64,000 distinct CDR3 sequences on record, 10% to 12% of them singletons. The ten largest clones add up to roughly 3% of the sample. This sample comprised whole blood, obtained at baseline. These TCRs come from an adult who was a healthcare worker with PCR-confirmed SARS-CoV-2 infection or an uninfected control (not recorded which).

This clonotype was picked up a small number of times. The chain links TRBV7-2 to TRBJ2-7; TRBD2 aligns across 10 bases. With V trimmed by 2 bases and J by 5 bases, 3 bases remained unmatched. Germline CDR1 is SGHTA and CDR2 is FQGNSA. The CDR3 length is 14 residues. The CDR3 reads CASSLSGGAHEQYF. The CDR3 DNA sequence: TGTGCCAGCAGCTTAAGCGGGGGGGCCCACGAGCAGTACTTC.

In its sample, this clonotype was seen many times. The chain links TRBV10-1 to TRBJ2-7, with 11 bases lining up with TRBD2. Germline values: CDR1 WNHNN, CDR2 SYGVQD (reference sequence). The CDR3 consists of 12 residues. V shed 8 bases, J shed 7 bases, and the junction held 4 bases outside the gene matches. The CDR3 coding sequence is TGCGCCAGCGGAGGGACTAGCGGTGAGCAGTACTTC. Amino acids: CASGGTSGEQYF.

This CDR3 is CSARLHALPYEQYF. In DNA form, the CDR3 reads TGCAGTGCTAGACTGCATGCGTTGCCCTACGAGCAGTACTTC. The chain uses TRBV20-1 and TRBJ2-7; no firm D call. The CDR3 extends over 14 amino acids. Germline CDR1 DFQATT, CDR2 SNEGSKA (reference sequence). V was clipped by 2 bases and J by 2 bases, with 13 bases between them.

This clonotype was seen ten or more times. CDR3 protein: CSASTRDPYEQYF. The CDR3 DNA reads as TGCAGTGCTAGTACCAGGGATCCCTACGAGCAGTACTTC. The chain combines TRBV20-1 with TRBJ2-7; D is possibly TRBD1 (5 bases). The germline V gene has CDR1 DFQATT and CDR2 SNEGSKA (reference sequence). The V end was cut by 3 bases, the J end by 2 bases, with 11 bases between. The CDR3 is made up of 13 amino acids.

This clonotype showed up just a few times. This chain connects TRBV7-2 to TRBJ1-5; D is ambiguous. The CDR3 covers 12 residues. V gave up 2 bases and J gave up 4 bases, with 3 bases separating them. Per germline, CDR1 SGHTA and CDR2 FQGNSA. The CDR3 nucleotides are TGTGCCAGCAGCTTATCAAATCAGCCCCAGCATTTT. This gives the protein CASSLSNQPQHF.

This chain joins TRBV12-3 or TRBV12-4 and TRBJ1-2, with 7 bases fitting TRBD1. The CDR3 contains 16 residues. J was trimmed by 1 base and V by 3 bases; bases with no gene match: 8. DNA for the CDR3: TGTGCCAGCAGTTTCGCGTCGGGACAGCTTAACTATGGCTACACCTTC. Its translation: CASSFASGQLNYGYTF.

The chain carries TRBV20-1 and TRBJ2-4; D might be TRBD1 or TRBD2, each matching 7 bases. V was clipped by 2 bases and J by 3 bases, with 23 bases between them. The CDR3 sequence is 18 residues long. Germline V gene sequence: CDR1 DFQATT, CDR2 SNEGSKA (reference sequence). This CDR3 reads CSARLPGRGRYDKNIQYF. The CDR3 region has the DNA TGCAGTGCTAGACTCCCAGGGAGGGGGCGATACGACAAAAACATTCAGTACTTC.

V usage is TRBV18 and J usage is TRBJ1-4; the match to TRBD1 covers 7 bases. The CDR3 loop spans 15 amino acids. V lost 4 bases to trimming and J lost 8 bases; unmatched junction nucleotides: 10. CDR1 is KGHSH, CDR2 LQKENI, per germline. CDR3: CASSLPTGIQEKLFF. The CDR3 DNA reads TGTGCCAGCTCACTCCCGACAGGGATTCAAGAAAAACTGTTTTTT.

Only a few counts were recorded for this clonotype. The CDR3: CASSREPNQPQHF. CDR3 bases: TGCGCCAGCAGCAGGGAACCTAATCAGCCCCAGCATTTT. V and J are TRBV5-1 and TRBJ1-5; D unresolved. The germline V gene has CDR1 SGHRS and CDR2 YFSETQ. The CDR3 extends over 13 amino acids. V lost 4 bases and J 4 bases, leaving 9 bases between the germline ends.

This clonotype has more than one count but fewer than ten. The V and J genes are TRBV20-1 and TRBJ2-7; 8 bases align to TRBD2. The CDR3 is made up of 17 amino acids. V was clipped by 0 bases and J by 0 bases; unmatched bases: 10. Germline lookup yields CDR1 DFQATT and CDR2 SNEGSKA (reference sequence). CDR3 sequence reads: CSARDGNGGVSSYEQYF. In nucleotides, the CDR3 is TGCAGTGCTAGAGATGGCAACGGGGGGGTGAGCTCCTACGAGCAGTACTTC.

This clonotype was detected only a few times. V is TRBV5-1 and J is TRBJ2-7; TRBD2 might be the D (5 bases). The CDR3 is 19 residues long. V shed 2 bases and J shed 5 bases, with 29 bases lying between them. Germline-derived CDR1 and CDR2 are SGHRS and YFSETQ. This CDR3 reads CASSFISPLRGSLLDEQYF. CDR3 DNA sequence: TGCGCCAGCAGCTTCATTTCCCCTTTACGCGGGTCCCTACTTGACGAGCAGTACTTC.

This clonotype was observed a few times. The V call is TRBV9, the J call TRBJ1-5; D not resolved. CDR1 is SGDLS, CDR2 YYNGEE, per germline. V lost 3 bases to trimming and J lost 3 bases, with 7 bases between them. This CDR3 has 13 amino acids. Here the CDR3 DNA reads TGTGCCAGCAGCGGCGACGCCAATCAGCCCCAGCATTTT. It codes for CASSGDANQPQHF.

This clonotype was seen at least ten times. CDR3 amino acids: CASSAQGAERGYTF. DNA for the CDR3: TGTGCCAGCAGCGCACAGGGGGCAGAGAGGGGCTACACCTTC. The rearrangement joins TRBV2 to TRBJ1-2; 9 nucleotides line up with TRBD1. Per germline, CDR1 SNHLY and CDR2 FYNNEI. The V gene end was trimmed by 6 bases and the J gene end by 8 bases; junction bases not matched to a gene: 10. This CDR3 comprises 14 residues.

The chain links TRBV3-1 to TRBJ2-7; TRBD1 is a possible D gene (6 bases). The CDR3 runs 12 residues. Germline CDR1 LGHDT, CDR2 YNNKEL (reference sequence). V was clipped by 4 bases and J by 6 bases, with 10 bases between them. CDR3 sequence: CASSLTGFEQYF. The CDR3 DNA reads TGTGCCAGCAGCCTAACAGGGTTCGAGCAGTACTTC.

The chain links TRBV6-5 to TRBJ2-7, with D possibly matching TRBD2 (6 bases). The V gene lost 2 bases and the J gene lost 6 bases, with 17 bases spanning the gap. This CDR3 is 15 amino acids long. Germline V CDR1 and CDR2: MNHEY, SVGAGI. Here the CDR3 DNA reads TGTGCCAGCAGTTACGGATGGGACTTGGGCGGCGAGCAGTACTTC. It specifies CASSYGWDLGGEQYF.

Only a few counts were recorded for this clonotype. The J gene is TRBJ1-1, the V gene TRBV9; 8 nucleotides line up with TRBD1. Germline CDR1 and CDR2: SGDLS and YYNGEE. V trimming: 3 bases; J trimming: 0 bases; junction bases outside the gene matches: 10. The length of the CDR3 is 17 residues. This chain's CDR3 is CASSAGRQGPVNTEAFF. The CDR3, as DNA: TGTGCCAGCAGCGCCGGACGACAGGGGCCCGTGAACACTGAAGCTTTCTTT. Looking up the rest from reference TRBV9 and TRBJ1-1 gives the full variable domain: DSGVTQTPKHLITATGQRVTLRCSPRSGDLSVYWYQQSLDQGLQFLIQYYNGEERAKGNILERFSAQQFPDLHSELNLSSLELGDSALYFCASSAGRQGPVNTEAFFGQGTRLTVV.

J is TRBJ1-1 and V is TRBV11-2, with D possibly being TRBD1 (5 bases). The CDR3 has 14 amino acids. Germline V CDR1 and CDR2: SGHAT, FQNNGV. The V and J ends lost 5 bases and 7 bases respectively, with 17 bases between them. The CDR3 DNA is TGTGCCAGCAGCCTCGTGGCCGGGACTATTGAAGCTTTCTTT. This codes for CASSLVAGTIEAFF.

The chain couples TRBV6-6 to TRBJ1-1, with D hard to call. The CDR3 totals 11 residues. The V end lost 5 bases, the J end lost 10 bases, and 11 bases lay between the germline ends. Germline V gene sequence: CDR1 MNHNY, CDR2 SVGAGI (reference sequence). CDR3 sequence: CASSPDSRAFF. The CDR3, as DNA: TGTGCCAGCAGTCCCGATTCTAGAGCTTTCTTT.

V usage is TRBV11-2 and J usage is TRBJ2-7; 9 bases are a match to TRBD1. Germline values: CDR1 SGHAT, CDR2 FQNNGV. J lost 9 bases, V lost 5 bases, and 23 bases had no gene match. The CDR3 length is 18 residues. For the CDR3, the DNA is TGTGCCAGCAGCCGAGGAGAGAGCCGGGACAGGGCACGGAACGGGCAGTACTTC. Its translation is CASSRGESRDRARNGQYF.

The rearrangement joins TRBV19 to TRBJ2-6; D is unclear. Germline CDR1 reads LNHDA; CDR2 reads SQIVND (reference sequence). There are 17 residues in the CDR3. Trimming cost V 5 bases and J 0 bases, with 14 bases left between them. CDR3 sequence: CASSPSLGPSGANVLTF. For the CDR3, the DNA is TGTGCCAGTAGTCCCTCCCTAGGGCCCTCTGGGGCCAACGTCCTGACTTTC.

CDR3 nucleotide sequence: TGCAGTGCCCCGATCGCAGGCTCCACAGATACGCAGTATTTT. It yields the protein CSAPIAGSTDTQYF. The chain has TRBV20-1 and TRBJ2-3; D uncertain. The germline CDR1 and CDR2 sequences are DFQATT and SNEGSKA (reference sequence). Trimming removed 6 bases from V and 2 bases from J, with 15 bases in between. The CDR3 consists of 14 residues.

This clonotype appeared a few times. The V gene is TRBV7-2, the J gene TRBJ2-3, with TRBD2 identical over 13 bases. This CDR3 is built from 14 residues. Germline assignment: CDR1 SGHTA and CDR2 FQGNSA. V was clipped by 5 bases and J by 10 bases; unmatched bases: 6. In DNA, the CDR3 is TGTGCCAGCAGCCTCCGACTAGCGGGGGGTTCGCAGTATTTT. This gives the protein CASSLRLAGGSQYF. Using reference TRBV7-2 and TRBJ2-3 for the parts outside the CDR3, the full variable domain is GAGVSQSPSNKVTEKGKDVELRCDPISGHTALYWYRQSLGQGLEFLIYFQGNSAPDKSGLPSDRFSAERTGGSVSTLTIQRTQQEDSAVYLCASSLRLAGGSQYFGPGTRLTVL.

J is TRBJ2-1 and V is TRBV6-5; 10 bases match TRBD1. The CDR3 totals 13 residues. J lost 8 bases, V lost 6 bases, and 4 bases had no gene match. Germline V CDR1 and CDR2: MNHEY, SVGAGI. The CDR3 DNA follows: TGTGCCAGCAGATGGACAGGGGGACATGAGCAGTTCTTC. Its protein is CASRWTGGHEQFF.

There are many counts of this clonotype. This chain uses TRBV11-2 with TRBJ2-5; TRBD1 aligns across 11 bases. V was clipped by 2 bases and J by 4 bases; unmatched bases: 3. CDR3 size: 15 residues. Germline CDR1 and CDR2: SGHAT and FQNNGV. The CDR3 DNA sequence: TGTGCCAGCAGCTTAAGGACAGGGGGCCGAGAGACCCAGTACTTC. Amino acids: CASSLRTGGRETQYF.

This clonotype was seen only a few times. CDR3 protein: CASSLQTGTNTEAFF. DNA for the CDR3: TGTGCCAGCAGCCTACAGACAGGGACGAACACTGAAGCTTTCTTT. This chain uses TRBV6-2 or TRBV6-3 with TRBJ1-1; 7 bases are shared with TRBD1. The J segment lost 1 base and the V segment lost 6 bases, leaving 8 bases of the junction unmatched. The CDR3 has 15 residues. Per the germline V gene, CDR1 is MNHEY and CDR2 is SVGEGT.

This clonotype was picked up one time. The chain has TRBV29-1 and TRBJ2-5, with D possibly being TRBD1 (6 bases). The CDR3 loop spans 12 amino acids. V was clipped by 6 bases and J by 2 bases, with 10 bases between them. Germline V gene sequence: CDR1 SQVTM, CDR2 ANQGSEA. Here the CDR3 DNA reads TGCAGCGTCGTACAGGGACAAGAGACCCAGTACTTC. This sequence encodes CSVVQGQETQYF.

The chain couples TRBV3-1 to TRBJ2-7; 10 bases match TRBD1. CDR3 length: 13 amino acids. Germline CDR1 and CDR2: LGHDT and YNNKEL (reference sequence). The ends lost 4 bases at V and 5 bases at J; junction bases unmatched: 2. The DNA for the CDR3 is TGTGCCAGCAGCCGCGGGACAGGGGACGAGCAGTACTTC. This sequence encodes CASSRGTGDEQYF.

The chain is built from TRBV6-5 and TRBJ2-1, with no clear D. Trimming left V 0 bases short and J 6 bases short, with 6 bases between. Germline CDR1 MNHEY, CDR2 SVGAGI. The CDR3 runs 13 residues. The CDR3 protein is CASSYSRSNEQFF. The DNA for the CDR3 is TGTGCCAGCAGTTACTCCAGAAGCAATGAGCAGTTCTTC.

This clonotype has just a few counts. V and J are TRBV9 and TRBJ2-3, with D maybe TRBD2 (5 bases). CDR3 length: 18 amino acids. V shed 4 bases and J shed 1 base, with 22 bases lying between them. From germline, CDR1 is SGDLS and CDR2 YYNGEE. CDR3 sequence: CASSPSRGSRWGTDTQYF. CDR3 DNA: TGTGCCAGCAGCCCCAGCCGAGGGAGCCGCTGGGGCACAGATACGCAGTATTTT.

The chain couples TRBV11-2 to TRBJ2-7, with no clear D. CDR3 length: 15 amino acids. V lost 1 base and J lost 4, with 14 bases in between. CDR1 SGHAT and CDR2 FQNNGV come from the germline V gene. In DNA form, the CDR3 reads TGTGCCAGCAGCTTAGGTTTCGGGTCGCTATACGAGCAGTACTTC. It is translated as CASSLGFGSLYEQYF. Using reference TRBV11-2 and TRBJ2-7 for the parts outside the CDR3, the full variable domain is EAGVAQSPRYKIIEKRQSVAFWCNPISGHATLYWYQQILGQGPKLLIQFQNNGVVDDSQLPKDRFSAERLKGVDSTLKIQPAKLEDSAVYLCASSLGFGSLYEQYFGPGTRLTVT.